This entry describes one T cell receptor (beta chain). Its cognate antigen is unknown. The sample is drawn from a study of graft-versus-host responses after intestinal transplantation. Study information: Recipients were all induced with anti-thymocyte globulin, then given tacrolimus and steroids for around 3 years.

Study outcomes and limitations: GvH clones appeared in recipient marrow, some first in ileum or blood. Early HvG declines after transplant were associated with peak circulating GvH clone levels. Graft-donor T cell macrochimerism in patients accompanied high graft-versus-host to host-versus-graft clonal ratios in allografts.

Trimming removed 4 bases at V and 3 bases at J, with 19 bases between. There are 16 residues in the CDR3. Germline V gene lookup returns CDR1 SGHAT and CDR2 FQNNGV. TCRdb's copy holds only in-frame clones and misses some; the assay was immunoSEQ multiplex PCR. The profile covers tens of thousands of clones, with 91% appearing a single time and approximately 0.35% taken by the ten largest. This TCR came from a human donor who was the organ donor for an intestinal transplant. The sequencing here drew on unstimulated CD4+ T cells sorted from spleen or lymph node cells, taken before transplant. The chain combines TRBV11-2 with TRBJ2-7; D might be TRBD1 (7 bases). CDR3 amino acids: CASSYSGGQAYYEQYF. Here the CDR3 DNA reads TGTGCCAGCAGCTACTCAGGGGGGCAGGCCTACTACGAGCAGTACTTC.